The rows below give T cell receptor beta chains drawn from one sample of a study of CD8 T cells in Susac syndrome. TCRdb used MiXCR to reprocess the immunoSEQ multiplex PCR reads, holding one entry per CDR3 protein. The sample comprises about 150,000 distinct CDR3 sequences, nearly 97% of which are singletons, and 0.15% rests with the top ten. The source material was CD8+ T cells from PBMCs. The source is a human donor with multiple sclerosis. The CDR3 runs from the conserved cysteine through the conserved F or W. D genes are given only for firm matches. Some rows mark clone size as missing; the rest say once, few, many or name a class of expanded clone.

CDR3: CASSLGAAANYGYTF
DNA: TGTGCCAGCAGCCTCGGCGCGGCCGCTAACTATGGCTACACCTTC
V: TRBV3-1
J: TRBJ1-2
D: .
size: .

CDR3: CSVAEDRGYTGELFF
DNA: TGCAGCGTTGCTGAGGACAGGGGATACACCGGGGAGCTGTTTTTT
V: TRBV29-1
J: TRBJ2-2
D: TRBD1
size: .

CDR3: CATLRLAVGYTF
DNA: TGTGCCACCCTAAGGCTGGCCGTTGGCTACACCTTC
V: TRBV12-3/TRBV12-4
J: TRBJ1-2
D: .
size: .

CDR3: CAWSKLGIEAFF
DNA: TGTGCCTGGAGCAAGCTGGGTATTGAAGCTTTCTTT
V: TRBV30
J: TRBJ1-1
D: .
size: .

CDR3: CASSLVGGAEQYF
DNA: TGTGCCAGCAGCTTAGTAGGCGGGGCCGAGCAGTACTTC
V: TRBV7-2
J: TRBJ2-7
D: .
size: .

CDR3: CASSPIRRQGSNEQFF
DNA: TGTGCCAGCAGCCCAATTCGGAGACAGGGAAGCAATGAGCAGTTCTTC
V: TRBV3-1
J: TRBJ2-1
D: TRBD1
size: once

CDR3: CSARDPDSYNEQFF
DNA: TGCAGTGCTAGAGATCCGGATTCCTACAATGAGCAGTTCTTC
V: TRBV20-1
J: TRBJ2-1
D: .
size: .

CDR3: CSVTPVMNTEAFF
DNA: TGCAGCGTTACTCCCGTTATGAACACTGAAGCTTTCTTT
V: TRBV29-1
J: TRBJ1-1
D: .
size: .

CDR3: CSVEEVGDRVQETQYF
DNA: TGCAGCGTTGAAGAAGTAGGGGACAGGGTTCAAGAGACCCAGTACTTC
V: TRBV29-1
J: TRBJ2-5
D: TRBD1
size: .

CDR3: CASSLRGSSGLGQAGANVLTF
DNA: TGCGCCAGCAGCCTGAGAGGGTCATCGGGGCTCGGGCAGGCTGGGGCCAACGTCCTGACTTTC
V: TRBV4-1
J: TRBJ2-6
D: .
size: .

CDR3: CASSVVAGYVETQYF
DNA: TGTGCCAGCAGCGTAGTTGCGGGGTACGTGGAGACCCAGTACTTC
V: TRBV9
J: TRBJ2-5
D: .
size: .

CDR3: CASSLVAAYEQYF
DNA: TGTGCCAGCAGCTTAGTAGCGGCCTACGAGCAGTACTTC
V: TRBV11-2
J: TRBJ2-7
D: .
size: few

CDR3: CSVEAFVGGGSSYNEQFF
DNA: TGCAGCGTTGAAGCGTTTGTTGGGGGGGGAAGCTCCTACAATGAGCAGTTCTTC
V: TRBV29-1
J: TRBJ2-1
D: TRBD2
size: .

CDR3: CASSPDRINTDTQYF
DNA: TGCGCCAGCAGCCCCGACCGCATTAACACAGATACGCAGTATTTT
V: TRBV5-1
J: TRBJ2-3
D: .
size: .

CDR3: CACGTASYGYTF
DNA: TGTGCCTGTGGGACAGCAAGCTATGGCTACACCTTC
V: TRBV30
J: TRBJ1-2
D: TRBD1
size: .

CDR3: CSAPLGNEQFF
DNA: TGCAGTGCGCCCCTAGGCAATGAGCAGTTCTTC
V: TRBV20-1
J: TRBJ2-1
D: .
size: .

CDR3: CASSLGVLTGAKDEQFF
DNA: TGTGCCAGCAGCTTAGGGGTCCTGACAGGGGCGAAGGATGAGCAGTTCTTC
V: TRBV7-9
J: TRBJ2-1
D: TRBD1
size: .

CDR3: CASSLSQDTGELFF
DNA: TGTGCCAGCAGTTTATCACAGGACACCGGGGAGCTGTTTTTT
V: TRBV27
J: TRBJ2-2
D: .
size: .

CDR3: CATSRPGGGTDTQYF
DNA: TGTGCCACCAGCAGACCAGGGGGAGGCACAGATACGCAGTATTTT
V: TRBV15
J: TRBJ2-3
D: TRBD1
size: .

CDR3: CATSRPGQKYGYTF
DNA: TGTGCCACCAGCAGGCCGGGACAGAAATATGGCTACACCTTC
V: TRBV15
J: TRBJ1-2
D: TRBD1
size: .

CDR3: CSVVPKLAGAYNEQFF
DNA: TGCAGCGTTGTCCCAAAACTAGCGGGGGCTTACAATGAGCAGTTCTTC
V: TRBV29-1
J: TRBJ2-1
D: TRBD2
size: .

CDR3: CASSVEGRDTEAFF
DNA: TGTGCCAGCAGCGTAGAAGGCAGGGACACTGAAGCTTTCTTT
V: TRBV9
J: TRBJ1-1
D: .
size: .

CDR3: CASSVGTGLNEQYF
DNA: TGTGCCAGCAGCGTAGGGACAGGGTTAAACGAGCAGTACTTC
V: TRBV9
J: TRBJ2-7
D: TRBD1
size: .

CDR3: CSARDSFFYEQYF
DNA: TGCAGTGCTCGGGACAGCTTCTTCTACGAGCAGTACTTC
V: TRBV20-1
J: TRBJ2-7
D: TRBD1
size: .

CDR3: CASSSGSYGTQYF
DNA: TGTGCCAGCAGCTCCGGGAGCTACGGGACCCAGTACTTC
V: TRBV27
J: TRBJ2-5
D: .
size: .

CDR3: CASRDNEQFF
DNA: TGTGCCAGTAGGGACAATGAGCAGTTCTTC
V: TRBV19
J: TRBJ2-1
D: .
size: once

CDR3: CASSPRGVGEKLFF
DNA: TGTGCCAGCAGCCCGAGGGGGGTAGGCGAAAAACTGTTTTTT
V: TRBV3-1
J: TRBJ1-4
D: .
size: .

CDR3: CSARIRRQETQYF
DNA: TGCAGTGCTAGAATCAGGCGGCAAGAGACCCAGTACTTC
V: TRBV20-1
J: TRBJ2-5
D: .
size: .

CDR3: CASSVDRGEETQYF
DNA: TGTGCCAGCAGCGTGGACAGGGGGGAAGAGACCCAGTACTTC
V: TRBV7-8
J: TRBJ2-5
D: TRBD1
size: once

CDR3: CASSRIQGAEAFF
DNA: TGTGCCAGCAGCCGCATTCAGGGTGCTGAAGCTTTCTTT
V: TRBV13
J: TRBJ1-1
D: .
size: .

CDR3: CASSLEGGGPAFGQFF
DNA: TGCGCCAGCAGCTTGGAGGGCGGGGGGCCCGCTTTTGGGCAGTTCTTC
V: TRBV5-1
J: TRBJ2-1
D: TRBD2
size: .

CDR3: CASTGMNSPLHF
DNA: TGTGCCAGCACAGGGATGAATTCACCCCTCCACTTT
V: TRBV27
J: TRBJ1-6
D: .
size: .

CDR3: CASSSDTPNTEAFF
DNA: TGTGCCAGCAGCTCTGACACCCCGAACACTGAAGCTTTCTTT
V: TRBV5-4
J: TRBJ1-1
D: .
size: .

CDR3: CSVDYSGVYNEQFF
DNA: TGCAGCGTTGATTATAGCGGGGTATACAATGAGCAGTTCTTC
V: TRBV29-1
J: TRBJ2-1
D: TRBD2
size: .

CDR3: CASGGHPYEQYF
DNA: TGTGCCAGCGGGGGCCACCCCTACGAGCAGTACTTC
V: TRBV9
J: TRBJ2-7
D: .
size: .

CDR3: CASAGTGGSWNIQYF
DNA: TGTGCCAGCGCCGGGACAGGGGGCAGTTGGAACATTCAGTACTTC
V: TRBV12-3/TRBV12-4
J: TRBJ2-4
D: TRBD1
size: .

CDR3: CATRGSADQPKSTDTQYF
DNA: TGTGCCACCAGGGGGTCTGCGGACCAGCCTAAATCCACAGATACGCAGTATTTT
V: TRBV15
J: TRBJ2-3
D: .
size: .

CDR3: CASSPSGGWGQETQYF
DNA: TGTGCCAGCAGTCCCAGCGGGGGTTGGGGCCAAGAGACCCAGTACTTC
V: TRBV12-3/TRBV12-4
J: TRBJ2-5
D: TRBD2
size: .

CDR3: CASSDTASGYGYTF
DNA: TGTGCCAGCAGTGACACGGCGTCCGGCTATGGCTACACCTTC
V: TRBV6-1
J: TRBJ1-2
D: .
size: few

CDR3: CASRTGIDYTF
DNA: TGTGCCAGCAGGACAGGGATCGACTACACCTTC
V: TRBV27
J: TRBJ1-2
D: TRBD1
size: .

CDR3: CASSEGPGGDTEAFF
DNA: TGTGCCAGCAGCGAGGGGCCAGGGGGAGACACTGAAGCTTTCTTT
V: TRBV12-3/TRBV12-4
J: TRBJ1-1
D: TRBD1
size: .

CDR3: CASSVWSSGGTDTQYF
DNA: TGTGCCAGCAGCGTATGGTCTAGCGGAGGCACAGATACGCAGTATTTT
V: TRBV9
J: TRBJ2-3
D: TRBD2
size: .

CDR3: CASSLGDGGYNEQFF
DNA: TGTGCCAGCAGCTTAGGGGACGGGGGATACAATGAGCAGTTCTTC
V: TRBV13
J: TRBJ2-1
D: .
size: .

CDR3: CGTNPLTSLAFF
DNA: TGTGGCACTAACCCGTTGACAAGCCTGGCTTTCTTT
V: TRBV7-8
J: TRBJ1-1
D: .
size: .

CDR3: CASSQDRDRMSSYEQYF
DNA: TGCGCCAGCAGCCAAGATCGGGACAGGATGTCCTCCTACGAGCAGTACTTC
V: TRBV4-1
J: TRBJ2-7
D: TRBD1
size: .

CDR3: CASSFMWAENTEAFF
DNA: TGTGCCAGCAGCTTCATGTGGGCAGAGAACACTGAAGCTTTCTTT
V: TRBV13
J: TRBJ1-1
D: .
size: .

CDR3: CASSPGGNEQYF
DNA: TGTGCCAGCAGCCCAGGGGGCAACGAGCAGTACTTC
V: TRBV13
J: TRBJ2-7
D: TRBD1
size: .

CDR3: CSASSSHTGELFF
DNA: TGCAGTGCTAGTAGCAGTCACACCGGGGAGCTGTTTTTT
V: TRBV20-1
J: TRBJ2-2
D: .
size: .

CDR3: CASSPGLAGGETQYF
DNA: TGTGCCAGCTCACCGGGACTAGCTGGAGGAGAGACCCAGTACTTC
V: TRBV18
J: TRBJ2-5
D: TRBD2
size: .

CDR3: CASSQDVTGGQPQHF
DNA: TGTGCCAGCAGCCAAGATGTGACCGGGGGCCAGCCCCAGCATTTT
V: TRBV3-1
J: TRBJ1-5
D: .
size: .

CDR3: CASSLARTSGFQTQYF
DNA: TGTGCCAGCAGCCTTGCCCGGACTAGCGGGTTCCAGACCCAGTACTTC
V: TRBV13
J: TRBJ2-5
D: TRBD2
size: .

CDR3: CSAETGDYDTQYF
DNA: TGCAGTGCCGAAACAGGGGACTACGATACGCAGTATTTT
V: TRBV20-1
J: TRBJ2-3
D: .
size: .

CDR3: CASSPRADTQYF
DNA: TGTGCCAGCTCACCACGGGCGGATACGCAGTATTTT
V: TRBV18
J: TRBJ2-3
D: .
size: few

CDR3: CAWTVGDLGHYGYTF
DNA: TGTGCCTGGACAGTGGGGGACCTAGGCCACTATGGCTACACCTTC
V: TRBV30
J: TRBJ1-2
D: .
size: .

CDR3: CATSPRQGANQPQHF
DNA: TGTGCCACCAGCCCAAGACAGGGCGCGAATCAGCCCCAGCATTTT
V: TRBV15
J: TRBJ1-5
D: TRBD1
size: .